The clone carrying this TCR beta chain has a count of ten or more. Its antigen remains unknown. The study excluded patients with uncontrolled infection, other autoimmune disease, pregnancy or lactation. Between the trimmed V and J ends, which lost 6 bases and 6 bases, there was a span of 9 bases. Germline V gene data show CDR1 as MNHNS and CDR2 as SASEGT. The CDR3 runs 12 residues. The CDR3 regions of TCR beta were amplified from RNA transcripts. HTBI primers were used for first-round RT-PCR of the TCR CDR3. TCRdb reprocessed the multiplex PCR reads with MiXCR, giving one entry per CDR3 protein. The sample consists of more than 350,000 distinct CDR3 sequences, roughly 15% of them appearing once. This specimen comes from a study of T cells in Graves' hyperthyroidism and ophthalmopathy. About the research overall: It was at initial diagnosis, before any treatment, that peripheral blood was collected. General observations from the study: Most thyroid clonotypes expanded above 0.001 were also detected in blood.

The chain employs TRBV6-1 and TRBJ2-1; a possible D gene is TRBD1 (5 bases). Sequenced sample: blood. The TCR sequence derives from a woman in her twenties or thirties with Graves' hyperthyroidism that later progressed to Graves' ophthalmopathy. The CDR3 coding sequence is TGTGCCAGCAGCCCTGACAGCAATGAGCAGTTCTTC. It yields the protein CASSPDSNEQFF.